Sequencing of this T cell receptor beta chain was carried out in a study of Ad26.COV2.S vaccination and SARS-CoV-2 variants. Study-level background: Trial arm assignment for the donor was COV1001 Ad26.COV2.S.

Here immunoSEQ multiplex PCR was the method, and the copy in TCRdb shows in-frame clones only, minus some. The sample yields about 400,000 clones, about 80% seen once. Study-wide results and caveats: Total T cell responses, in the TCR breadth and depth analyses, may have been underestimated. Whether participants received vaccine or placebo, their non-spike TCR breadth was similar.

The germline gives CDR1 LNHDA, CDR2 SQIVND (reference sequence). J lost 3 bases, V lost 6 bases, and 7 bases had no gene match. The CDR3 is 14 amino acids. In regard to this clone: No antigen is known for it.

Described treatment: 15 to 20 received Ad26.COV2.S at low or high dose, single or two shots; 5 received placebo; per-sample allocation not given. Repertoires come from day 63 after the first vaccine or placebo injection. The vaccine delivered Wuhan-strain SARS-CoV-2 spike through an Ad26 vector. This chain connects TRBV19 to TRBJ1-1; 7 bases agree with TRBD1. This material consisted of peripheral blood, taken in a trial of Ad26.COV2.S vaccine versus placebo. This sequence originates from a person between 18 and 65 years old who received the Ad26.COV2.S COVID-19 vaccine or a placebo. The CDR3 DNA sequence: TGTGCCAGTAGGTACAGGGGCGGGGACACTGAAGCTTTCTTT. This codes for CASRYRGGDTEAFF.